This TCR beta chain is drawn from a study of blood T cell repertoires in COVID-19. Study context: PBMCs, B-cell-depleted T cells, or T cells provided the cDNA or gDNA that made up the material.

The study assigned cohorts using participant-reported clinical history. Recovered status applied to Cohort 3 donors who had two consecutive negative PCRs. It also applied to those with clearance or with symptom resolution. Trimming removed 3 bases from V and 11 bases from J, with 11 bases in between. From germline, CDR1 is LNHDA and CDR2 SQIVND (reference sequence). The CDR3 length is 12 residues. Per the authors' pipeline: Amplification with reference gene primers provided the estimates of nucleated cell counts. Profiled with immunoSEQ multiplex PCR; TCRdb holds only in-frame clones, not every one. V, J and clone size are those of that table, while D and trimming were read from the DNA. The repertoire holds some 530,000 clones, with around 85% as singletons.

The chain recombines TRBV19 with TRBJ1-5; D gene uncertain. The receptor was isolated from a woman aged 55-69 years who had recovered from COVID-19. The sample was PBMCs or T cells enriched from blood (not recorded which). CDR3 DNA: TGTGCCAGTAGTATGACTGGTTCGGCCCAGCATTTT. This codes for CASSMTGSAQHF.